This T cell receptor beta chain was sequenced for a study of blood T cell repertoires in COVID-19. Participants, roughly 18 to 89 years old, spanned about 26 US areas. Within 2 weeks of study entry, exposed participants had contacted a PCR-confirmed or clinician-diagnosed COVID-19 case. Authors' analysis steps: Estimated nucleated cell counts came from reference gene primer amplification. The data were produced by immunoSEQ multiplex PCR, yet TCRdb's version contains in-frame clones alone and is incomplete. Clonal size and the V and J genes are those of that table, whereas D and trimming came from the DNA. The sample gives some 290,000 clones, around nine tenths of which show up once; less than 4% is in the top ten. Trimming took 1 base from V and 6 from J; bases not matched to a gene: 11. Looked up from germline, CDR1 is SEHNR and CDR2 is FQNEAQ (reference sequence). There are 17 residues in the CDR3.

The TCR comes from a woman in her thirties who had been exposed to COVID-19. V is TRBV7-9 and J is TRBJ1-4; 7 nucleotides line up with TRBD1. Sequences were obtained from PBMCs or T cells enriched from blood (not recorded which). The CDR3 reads CASSLERVGTAYEKLFF. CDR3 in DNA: TGTGCCAGCAGCTTAGAAAGAGTCGGGACAGCCTATGAAAAACTGTTTTTT.